This T cell receptor (beta chain) appears in the sequencing data of a study of blood T cell repertoires in COVID-19. Study information: Researchers got acute and convalescent COVID-19 samples from the United States, Italy and Spain.

Participants' reported clinical history set cohort assignment. Original analysis: Amplified reference gene primers provided the basis for estimating nucleated cell counts. Profiling relied on immunoSEQ multiplex PCR, and the TCRdb table lists in-frame clones only, not all of them. The DNA was the basis for D and trimming; V, J and clone size are from that table. The sample yields 300,000 to 400,000 clones, more than 75% seen once. The V gene's germline CDR1 is LNHDA and CDR2 SQIVND (reference sequence). V was trimmed by 7 bases and J by 4 bases, leaving 13 bases between them. The CDR3 extends over 13 amino acids.

The V gene is TRBV19, the J gene TRBJ1-2; D is ambiguous. This receptor was obtained from a man aged 60 to 69 who had recovered from COVID-19. The sample taken for sequencing was PBMCs or T cells enriched from blood (not recorded which). This CDR3 is CASTTTRAYGYTF. The DNA for the CDR3 is TGTGCCAGTACCACGACTAGAGCCTATGGCTACACCTTC.